This TCR beta chain derives from a study of control samples from healthy donors and cancer patients. The method was immunoSEQ multiplex PCR; TCRdb's version includes in-frame clones alone and lacks a portion of them. The sample totals under 200,000 clones. The source of this sequence is a woman aged 25 to 45 in good health. The specimen sequenced was blood.

The CDR3 sequence is CASNEANTEAFF. In nucleotides, the CDR3 is TGTGCCAGCAATGAGGCGAACACTGAAGCTTTCTTT. J is TRBJ1-1 and V is TRBV28; no clear D gene. The germline gives CDR1 MDHEN, CDR2 SYDVKM. V was clipped by 7 bases and J by 1 base, with 7 bases between them. This CDR3 has 12 amino acids.